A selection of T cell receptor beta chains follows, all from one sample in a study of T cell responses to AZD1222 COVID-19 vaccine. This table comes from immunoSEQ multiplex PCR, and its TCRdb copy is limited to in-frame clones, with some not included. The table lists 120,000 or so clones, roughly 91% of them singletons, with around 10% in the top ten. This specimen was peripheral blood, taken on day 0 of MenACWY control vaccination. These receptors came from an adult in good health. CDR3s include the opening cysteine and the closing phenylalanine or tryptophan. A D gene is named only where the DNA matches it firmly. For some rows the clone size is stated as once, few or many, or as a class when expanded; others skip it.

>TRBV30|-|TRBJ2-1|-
CAWGVVNEQFF
TGTGCCTGGGGCGTAGTTAATGAGCAGTTCTTC
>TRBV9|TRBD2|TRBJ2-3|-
CASSVTGGPPDTQYF
TGTGCCAGCAGCGTAACGGGAGGCCCCCCCGATACGCAGTATTTT
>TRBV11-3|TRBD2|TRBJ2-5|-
CASSPYSGTGGETQYF
TGTGCCAGCAGCCCATATAGCGGGACCGGAGGGGAGACCCAGTACTTC
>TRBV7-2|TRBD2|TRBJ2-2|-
CASSSRLAGPTEELFF
TGTGCCAGCAGCTCCCGACTAGCGGGTCCTACCGAGGAGCTGTTTTTT
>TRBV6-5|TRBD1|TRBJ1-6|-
CASSTRGLGNSPLHF
TGTGCCAGCAGTACCAGGGGGCTGGGTAATTCACCCCTCCACTTT
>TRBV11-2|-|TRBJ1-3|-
CASSLQVLSGNTIYF
TGTGCCAGCAGCTTACAGGTTCTCTCTGGAAACACCATATATTTT
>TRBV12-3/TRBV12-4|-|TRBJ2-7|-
CASSKTYEQYF
TGTGCCAGCAGTAAGACCTACGAGCAGTACTTC
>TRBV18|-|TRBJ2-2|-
CASSQTPATDSFGELFF
TGTGCCAGCTCACAAACTCCGGCTACAGATTCTTTCGGGGAGCTGTTTTTT
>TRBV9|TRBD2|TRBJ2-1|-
CASSVGLAGVNEQFF
TGTGCCAGCAGCGTGGGACTAGCGGGAGTCAATGAGCAGTTCTTC
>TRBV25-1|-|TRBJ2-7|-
CASSGKGIGYEQYF
TGTGCCAGCAGTGGTAAGGGTATAGGCTACGAGCAGTACTTC
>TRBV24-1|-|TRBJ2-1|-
CATSDTSSSYNEQFF
TGTGCCACCAGTGATACTAGCAGCTCCTACAATGAGCAGTTCTTC
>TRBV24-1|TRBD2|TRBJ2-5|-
CATSPGTSRETQYF
TGTGCCACCAGTCCAGGGACTAGCAGAGAGACCCAGTACTTC
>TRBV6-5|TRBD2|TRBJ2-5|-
CASRAVVAGGETQYF
TGTGCCAGCAGGGCAGTGGTAGCGGGAGGGGAGACCCAGTACTTC
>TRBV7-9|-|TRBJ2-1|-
CASSSSTSFEQFF
TGTGCCAGCAGCTCCTCGACTAGTTTTGAGCAGTTCTTC
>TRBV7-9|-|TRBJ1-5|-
CASSFPGQPQHF
TGTGCCAGCAGCTTTCCCGGTCAGCCCCAGCATTTT
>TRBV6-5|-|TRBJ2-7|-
CASSYWGYEQYF
TGTGCCAGCAGTTACTGGGGATACGAGCAGTACTTC
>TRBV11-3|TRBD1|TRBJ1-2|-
CASRPGQGYGYTF
TGTGCCAGCAGACCGGGACAGGGATATGGCTACACCTTC
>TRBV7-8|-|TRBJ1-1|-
CASSSWQDTEAFF
TGTGCCAGCAGCTCATGGCAGGACACTGAAGCTTTCTTT
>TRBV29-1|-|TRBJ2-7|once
CSVLAAAYEQYF
TGCAGCGTTCTTGCAGCCGCCTACGAGCAGTACTTC
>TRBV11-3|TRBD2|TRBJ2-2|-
CASSLPLLLAGNTGELFF
TGTGCCAGCAGCTTACCGTTACTCCTAGCGGGAAACACCGGGGAGCTGTTTTTT
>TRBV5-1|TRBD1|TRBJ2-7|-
CASSSNRQGSSYEQYF
TGCGCCAGCAGCTCCAACAGACAGGGGAGCTCCTACGAGCAGTACTTC
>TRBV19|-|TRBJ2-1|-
CASRRDNFGEQFF
TGTGCCAGTAGACGGGACAATTTCGGTGAGCAGTTCTTC
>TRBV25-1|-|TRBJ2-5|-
CASSELGTAEETQYF
TGTGCCAGCAGTGAATTAGGGACGGCAGAAGAGACCCAGTACTTC
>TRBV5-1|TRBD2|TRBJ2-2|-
CASSSLAGVNTGELFF
TGCGCCAGCAGCTCCCTAGCGGGAGTAAACACCGGGGAGCTGTTTTTT
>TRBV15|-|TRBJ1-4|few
CATSRDGGAREKLFF
TGTGCCACCAGCAGAGATGGAGGGGCCAGGGAAAAACTGTTTTTT
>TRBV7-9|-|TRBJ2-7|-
CASRGGTPSEQYF
TGTGCCAGCAGGGGGGGGACACCCTCCGAGCAGTACTTC
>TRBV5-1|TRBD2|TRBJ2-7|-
CASSYTSGGSFYEQYF
TGCGCCAGCAGCTATACCTCGGGCGGGAGTTTCTACGAGCAGTACTTC
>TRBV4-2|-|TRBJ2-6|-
CASGASGANVLTF
TGTGCCAGCGGGGCCTCTGGGGCCAACGTCCTGACTTTC
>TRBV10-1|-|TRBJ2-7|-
CASKGRAWTYEQYF
TGCGCCAGCAAGGGCAGGGCATGGACCTACGAGCAGTACTTC
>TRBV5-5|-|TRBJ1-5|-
CASSSARSQSSNQPQHF
TGTGCCAGCAGCTCCGCTCGTAGTCAAAGTAGCAATCAGCCCCAGCATTTT
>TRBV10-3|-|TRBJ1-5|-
CAISESTQPQHF
TGTGCCATCAGTGAGTCGACCCAGCCCCAGCATTTT
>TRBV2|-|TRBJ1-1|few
CASNPGPGTLLAFF
TGTGCCAGCAACCCTGGGCCCGGGACATTGTTGGCTTTCTTT
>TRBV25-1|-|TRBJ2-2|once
CASNPGGGTGELFF
TGTGCCAGCAATCCAGGGGGGGGCACCGGGGAGCTGTTTTTT
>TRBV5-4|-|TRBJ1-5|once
CASSLLPNQPQHF
TGTGCCAGCAGCTTGTTACCGAATCAGCCCCAGCATTTT
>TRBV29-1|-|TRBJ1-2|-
CSVVGPSNYGYTF
TGCAGCGTTGTGGGCCCCTCAAACTATGGCTACACCTTC
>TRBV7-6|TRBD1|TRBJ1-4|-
CASSLPGQGEKLFF
TGTGCCAGCAGCTTACCGGGACAGGGAGAAAAACTGTTTTTT
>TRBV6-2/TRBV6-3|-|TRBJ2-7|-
CASSFVSEQYF
TGTGCCAGCAGTTTTGTGAGTGAGCAGTACTTC
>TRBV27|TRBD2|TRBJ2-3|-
CASSPRAGSTDTQYF
TGTGCCAGCAGTCCCCGAGCGGGGAGCACAGATACGCAGTATTTT
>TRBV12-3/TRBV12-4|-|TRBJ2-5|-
CASSLTSWETQYF
TGTGCCAGCAGTTTAACTAGTTGGGAGACCCAGTACTTC
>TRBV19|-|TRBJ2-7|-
CASSRYVGYEQYF
TGTGCCAGTAGCCGCTATGTTGGCTACGAGCAGTACTTC
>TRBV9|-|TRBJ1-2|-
CASSVEGLGYTF
TGTGCCAGCAGCGTAGAGGGACTTGGCTACACCTTC
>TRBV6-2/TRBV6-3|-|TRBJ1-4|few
CASSYDLEKGANEKLFF
TGTGCCAGCAGTTACGATTTGGAGAAGGGTGCTAATGAAAAACTGTTTTTT
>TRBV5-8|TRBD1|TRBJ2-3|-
CASSPRTGGMTDTQYF
TGTGCCAGCAGTCCGCGGACAGGGGGTATGACAGATACGCAGTATTTT
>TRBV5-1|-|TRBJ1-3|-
CASSLEPGNTIYF
TGCGCCAGCAGCTTGGAACCAGGAAACACCATATATTTT